These 22 T cell receptor beta chains were all obtained from the same sample, sequenced in a study of somatic mutations in cytotoxic T cells in rheumatoid arthritis. The assay was immunoSEQ multiplex PCR, and TCRdb's table has in-frame clones only and misses some. The table includes 12,000 or so clones, roughly four fifths detected once. Specimen: CD8+ T cells sorted from blood. The receptors were sampled from a woman in her sixties or seventies in good health.

The chain has TRBV6-1 and TRBJ1-2, with TRBD1 matching over 9 bases. There are 15 residues in the CDR3. Unmatched junction bases numbered 10, after V lost 5 bases and J lost 6 bases. Germline V gene lookup returns CDR1 MNHNS and CDR2 SASEGT. DNA of the CDR3: TGTGCCAGCAGTTTCTTCGCCGGGACAGGGAATGGCTACACCTTC. Protein product: CASSFFAGTGNGYTF.

The V and J genes are TRBV4-1 and TRBJ2-2, with 9 bases identical to TRBD1. Germline V gene lookup returns CDR1 MGHRA and CDR2 YSYEKL. The V and J ends lost 3 bases and 8 bases, in that order; junction bases with no gene match: 13. The CDR3 loop spans 17 amino acids. The CDR3 sequence is CASSHAQGARGEGELFF. CDR3 nucleotide sequence: TGCGCCAGCAGCCATGCACAGGGGGCGCGGGGCGAGGGGGAGCTGTTTTTT.

The gene calls are TRBV28 and TRBJ2-7; a weak D match, TRBD2 (6 bases). CDR3 length: 13 amino acids. Germline CDR1 is MDHEN and CDR2 is SYDVKM. Trimming took 2 bases from V and 3 from J, leaving 8 bases between them. The DNA of the CDR3 is TGTGCCAGCAGTTTACGGGGACTCTACGAGCAGTACGTC. Its translation: CASSLRGLYEQYV.

This chain connects TRBV13 to TRBJ2-1; TRBD2 agrees at 11 bases. With V trimmed by 5 bases and J by 2 bases, 2 bases remained unmatched. The CDR3 has 15 amino acids. Germline-derived CDR1 and CDR2 are PRHDT and FYEKMQ (reference sequence). DNA for the CDR3: TGTGCCAGCAGCGATAGCGGGGGGGCCTACAATGAGCAGTTCTTC. This codes for CASSDSGGAYNEQFF. Full variable domain (missing parts from reference TRBV13 and TRBJ2-1): AAGVIQSPRHLIKEKRETATLKCYPIPRHDTVYWYQQGPGQDPQFLISFYEKMQSDKGSIPDRFSAQQFSDYHSELNMSSLELGDSALYFCASSDSGGAYNEQFFGPGTRLTVL.

V is TRBV7-6 and J is TRBJ2-4, with a tentative D call TRBD1 (5 bases). V was shortened by 1 base and J by 8 bases, with 12 bases between the two germline ends. Germline CDR1 reads SGHVS; CDR2 reads FNYEAQ. There are 14 residues in the CDR3. CDR3 nucleotides: TGTGCCAGCAGCTTAGGGGCAGGGATGGACATTCAGTACTTC. Translating gives CASSLGAGMDIQYF.

By share of the sample, this clone is medium-sized. J is TRBJ2-1 and V is TRBV7-6; TRBD2 aligns across 15 bases. V was clipped by 5 bases and J by 9 bases; unmatched bases: 2. This CDR3 contains 14 residues. Per the germline V gene, CDR1 is SGHVS and CDR2 is FNYEAQ. The CDR3 bases are TGTGCCAGCAGCGGACTAGCGGGGGGGCTTGAGCAGTTCTTC. It is translated as CASSGLAGGLEQFF.

This rearrangement joins TRBV2 to TRBJ2-5; D perhaps matches TRBD2 (5 bases). The CDR3 runs 12 residues. V lost 7 bases to trimming and J lost 5 bases, with 11 bases between them. CDR1 and CDR2 from the germline V gene are SNHLY and FYNNEI. The CDR3 protein is CASTSSWETQYF. The CDR3, as DNA: TGTGCCAGCACATCTAGCTGGGAGACCCAGTACTTC.

The J gene is TRBJ2-1, the V gene TRBV29-1; 12 bases agree with TRBD2. V was pared by 2 bases and J by 3 bases, with 8 bases of the junction left unmatched. The germline V gene encodes CDR1 SQVTM and CDR2 ANQGSEA. CDR3 length: 17 residues. The CDR3: CSVEPSLAGGRYNEQFF. The DNA for the CDR3 is TGCAGCGTTGAACCCTCACTAGCGGGGGGCCGCTACAATGAGCAGTTCTTC.

On this clone itself: Given the absence of the conserved phenylalanine or tryptophan at the CDR3 end, a read error is likely. The rearrangement uses TRBV27 and TRBJ2-7; tentatively, D is TRBD1 (5 bases). This CDR3 contains 17 residues. The germline V gene encodes CDR1 MNHEY and CDR2 SMNVEV (reference sequence). The ends were cut back, 5 bases at V and 2 bases at J, with 22 bases in the middle. CDR3 nucleotides: TGTGCCAGCAGTCCACGGACCGGACAACAGCTACCCTACGAGCAGTACTCC. Amino acids: CASSPRTGQQLPYEQYS.

This sequence joins TRBV11-2 and TRBJ2-2, with D maybe TRBD1 (5 bases). This CDR3 is 13 amino acids long. Trimming left V 4 bases short and J 7 bases short, with 10 bases between. The germline gives CDR1 SGHAT, CDR2 FQNNGV. CDR3 bases: TGTGCCAGCAGCTACCCCAGGGTCGGGGAGCTGTTTTTT. It translates to CASSYPRVGELFF.

The rearrangement links TRBV7-3 to TRBJ2-2; 9 bases are a match to TRBD2. The CDR3 has 16 residues. Germline loops: CDR1 SGHTA, CDR2 FQGTGA. Trimming at V came to 1 base and at J to 4 bases, leaving 4 bases not matched to a gene. CDR3 bases: TGTGCCAGCAGCTTAAGCGGCGGGGGGGGCACCGGGGAGCTGTTTTTT. It translates to CASSLSGGGGTGELFF.

The chain carries TRBV29-1 and TRBJ2-7; a weak D match, TRBD2 (7 bases). With 7 bases removed from V and 6 bases from J, the gap between germline ends came to 28 bases. Germline V gives CDR1 SQVTM, CDR2 ANQGSEA. The CDR3 is 16 residues long. The CDR3 protein is CSAPVPIGGGPSEQYV. CDR3 nucleotides: TGCAGCGCTCCGGTCCCGATAGGGGGGGGGCCAAGCGAGCAGTACGTC.

This chain connects TRBV19 to TRBJ2-7, with D perhaps matching TRBD1 (6 bases). Trimming left V 6 bases short and J 3 bases short, with 9 bases between. Germline loops: CDR1 LNHDA, CDR2 SQIVND (reference sequence). The CDR3 runs to 12 residues. The CDR3 DNA sequence: TGTGCCAGTAGGGACAGTCTCTACGAGCAGTACTTC. Its translation: CASRDSLYEQYF. The full variable domain, rest sourced from reference TRBV19 and TRBJ2-7, is DGGITQSPKYLFRKEGQNVTLSCEQNLNHDAMYWYRQDPGQGLRLIYYSQIVNDFQKGDIAEGYSVSREKKESFPLTVTSAQKNPTAFYLCASRDSLYEQYFGPGTRLTVT.

V gene TRBV15 combines with J gene TRBJ2-1; 7 bases are a match to TRBD1. Germline V gene lookup returns CDR1 LNHNV and CDR2 YYDKDF (reference sequence). After removal of 8 bases from V and 3 bases from J, the junction contained 1 base not matched to a gene. This CDR3 spans 12 amino acids. CDR3 sequence (DNA): TGTGCCACCCGGGACAGCTACAATGAGCAGTTCTTC. It encodes CATRDSYNEQFF.

This chain joins TRBV4-2 and TRBJ2-3; 15 bases agree with TRBD2. The CDR3 is 17 amino acids. In germline, CDR1 is LGHNA, CDR2 YNFKEQ. V shed 4 bases, J shed 2 bases, and the junction held 4 bases outside the gene matches. This CDR3 is CASSRGTSGGYTDTQYF. DNA for the CDR3: TGTGCCAGCAGCCGAGGGACTAGCGGGGGGTACACAGATACGCAGTATTTT.

The chain links TRBV19 to TRBJ2-2; tentative D call: TRBD1 (5 bases). Germline CDR1 LNHDA, CDR2 SQIVND (reference sequence). The CDR3 spans 15 residues. V lost 2 bases and J lost 5, with 12 bases in between. The CDR3, as DNA: TGTGCCAGTAGTATATGGGCAGGGCTTACCGGGGAGCTGTTTTTT. Translating gives CASSIWAGLTGELFF.

J is TRBJ2-5 and V is TRBV28; possible D gene TRBD2, 6 bases. The germline gives CDR1 MDHEN, CDR2 SYDVKM. V lost 5 bases and J 1 base, leaving 14 bases between the germline ends. The CDR3 consists of 15 residues. DNA of the CDR3: TGTGCCAGCAGTCCCACCGGGAGAAGCCAAGAGACCCAGTACTTC. Amino acids: CASSPTGRSQETQYF.

This chain links TRBV5-1 with TRBJ2-5; TRBD1 matches 7 bases. CDR1 is SGHRS, CDR2 YFSETQ, per germline. The CDR3 consists of 16 residues. V lost 0 bases to trimming and J lost 1 base; unmatched junction nucleotides: 6. CDR3 amino acids: CASSLERTGPQETQYF. CDR3 in DNA: TGCGCCAGCAGCTTGGAGCGGACAGGACCCCAAGAGACCCAGTACTTC.

This clone was counted a single time. The chain recombines TRBV10-3 with TRBJ2-7, with D perhaps TRBD2 (5 bases). V lost 0 bases and J 6 bases, leaving 6 bases between the germline ends. The length of the CDR3 is 12 residues. CDR1 and CDR2 from the germline V gene are ENHRY and SYGVKD. DNA for the CDR3: TGTGCCATCAGTGAGTCGGGAGCCGAGCAGTACTTC. Its protein is CAISESGAEQYF.

The genes are TRBV2 and TRBJ1-3; D remains ambiguous. Looked up from germline, CDR1 is SNHLY and CDR2 is FYNNEI. V was pared by 7 bases and J by 2 bases, with 15 bases between. The CDR3 extends over 15 amino acids. The CDR3: CASTKSVAAGNTIYF. CDR3 DNA: TGTGCCAGCACTAAAAGTGTGGCGGCTGGAAACACCATATATTTT.

The genes are TRBV28 and TRBJ2-3, with 7 bases fitting TRBD1. The CDR3 runs to 15 residues. Germline V gene lookup returns CDR1 MDHEN and CDR2 SYDVKM. J was trimmed by 2 bases and V by 6 bases; bases with no gene match: 8. CDR3 bases: TGTGCCAGCAGCTTCGCAGACAGGGTCACAGATACGCAGTATTTT. Encoded protein: CASSFADRVTDTQYF.

With respect to this clone: This sample includes further DNA sequences coding for the same CDR3. CDR3 loop: CASSVEGGVDEKLFF. The CDR3 nucleotides read TGTGCCAGCAGCGTAGAAGGGGGCGTGGATGAAAAACTGTTTTTT. The genes are TRBV9 and TRBJ1-4; 7 bases agree with TRBD1. CDR1 and CDR2 from the germline V gene are SGDLS and YYNGEE. V dropped 0 bases and J dropped 6; count of bases not matched to a gene: 5. The CDR3 has 15 residues. The whole variable domain, filled in from reference TRBV9 and TRBJ1-4, reads DSGVTQTPKHLITATGQRVTLRCSPRSGDLSVYWYQQSLDQGLQFLIQYYNGEERAKGNILERFSAQQFPDLHSELNLSSLELGDSALYFCASSVEGGVDEKLFFGSGTQLSVL.